This T cell receptor (beta chain) was documented in a study of Graves' ophthalmopathy and Graves' hyperthyroidism. Study-level results: A classifier, a 13-signature model, separated ophthalmopathy from stable hyperthyroidism with 87.88% sensitivity and 65% to 83% specificity.

Sampling less than 13 ml of fresh peripheral blood provided the PBMCs. This clonotype appeared many times. Its antigen remains unknown. This CDR3 comprises 16 residues. The germline V gene has CDR1 LNHDA and CDR2 SQIVND (reference sequence). Trimming cost V 5 bases and J 1 base; bases outside gene matches: 8. RNA transcripts provided the template for amplifying TCR beta CDR3 regions. In the first round, RT-PCR was carried out with HTBI primers, and a multiplex PCR formed the second round. Using its own MiXCR run on the multiplex PCR reads, TCRdb lists one record per CDR3 protein. This repertoire shows over 650,000 distinct CDR3 sequences, 35% to 50% found once; its top ten account for roughly 3%.

The receptor comes from an adult man with Graves' ophthalmopathy. V is TRBV19 and J is TRBJ1-3; 7 bases line up with TRBD1. Sequenced sample: peripheral blood. CDR3 coding DNA: TGTGCCAGTAGTCCAACGGACAGGCAGTCTGGAAACACCATATATTTT. Translation: CASSPTDRQSGNTIYF.